The clone carrying this TCR beta chain has just one count. Its antigen remains unknown. Treatment meaning: AdE1-LMPpoly-expanded autologous EBV-specific T-cell therapy followed by anti-PD-1 nivolumab. These data are taken from a study of EBV T-cell therapy then PD-1 blockade in nasopharyngeal carcinoma. The germline V gene has CDR1 SNHLY and CDR2 FYNNEI. J gave up 8 bases and V 5 bases, and 6 bases lay outside the gene matches. This CDR3 is built from 16 residues. TCRdb keeps only in-frame clones here, not all; method: immunoSEQ multiplex PCR. The sample includes about 23,000 clones, around 82% of them seen just once.

The starting material was CD8+ T cells from blood, obtained at roughly day 67 from a patient whose treatment included autologous EBV-specific T cells and nivolumab. This receptor was taken from a man aged 35-49 years with nasopharyngeal carcinoma. The V call is TRBV2, the J call TRBJ2-1; TRBD2 matches at 16 bases. The CDR3 region is CASSPGLAGGMDEQFF. CDR3 in DNA: TGTGCCAGCAGTCCGGGACTAGCGGGGGGGATGGATGAGCAGTTCTTC.